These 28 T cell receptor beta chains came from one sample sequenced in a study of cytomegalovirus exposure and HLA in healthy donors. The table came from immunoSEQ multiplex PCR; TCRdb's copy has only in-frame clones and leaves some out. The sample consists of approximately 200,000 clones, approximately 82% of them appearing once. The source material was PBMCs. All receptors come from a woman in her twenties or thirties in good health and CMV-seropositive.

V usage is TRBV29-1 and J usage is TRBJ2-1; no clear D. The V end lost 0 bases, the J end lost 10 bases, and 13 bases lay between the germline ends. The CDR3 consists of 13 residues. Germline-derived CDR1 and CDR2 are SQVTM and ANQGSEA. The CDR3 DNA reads TGCAGCGTTGAAGAGTCTCGGTTTAGCGAGCAGTTCTTC. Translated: CSVEESRFSEQFF.

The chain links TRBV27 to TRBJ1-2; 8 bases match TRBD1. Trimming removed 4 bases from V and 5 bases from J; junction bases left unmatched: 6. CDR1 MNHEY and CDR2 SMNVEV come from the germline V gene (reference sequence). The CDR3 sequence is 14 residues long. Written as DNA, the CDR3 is TGTGCCAGCAGTTCCCAGGACAGGGCGTATGGCTACACCTTC. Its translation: CASSSQDRAYGYTF.

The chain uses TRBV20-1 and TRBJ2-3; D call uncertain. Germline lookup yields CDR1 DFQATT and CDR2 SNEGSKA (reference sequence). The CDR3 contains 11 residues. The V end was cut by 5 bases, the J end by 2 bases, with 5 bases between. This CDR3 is CSAPPTDTQYF. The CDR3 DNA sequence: TGCAGTGCTCCTCCCACAGATACGCAGTATTTT.

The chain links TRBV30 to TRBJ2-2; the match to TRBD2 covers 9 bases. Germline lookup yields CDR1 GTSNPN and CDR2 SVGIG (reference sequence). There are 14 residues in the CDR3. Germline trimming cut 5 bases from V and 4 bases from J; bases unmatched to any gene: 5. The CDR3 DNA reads TGTGCCTGGTCAACGGGACTAGCCACCGGGGAGCTGTTTTTT. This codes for CAWSTGLATGELFF.

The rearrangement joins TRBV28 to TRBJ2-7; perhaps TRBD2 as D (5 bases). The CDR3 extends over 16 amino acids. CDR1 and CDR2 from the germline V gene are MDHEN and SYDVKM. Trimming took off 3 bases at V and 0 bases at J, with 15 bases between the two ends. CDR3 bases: TGTGCCAGCAGTTTCTCGCTAGCCCAGAGCTCCTACGAGCAGTACTTC. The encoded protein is CASSFSLAQSSYEQYF.

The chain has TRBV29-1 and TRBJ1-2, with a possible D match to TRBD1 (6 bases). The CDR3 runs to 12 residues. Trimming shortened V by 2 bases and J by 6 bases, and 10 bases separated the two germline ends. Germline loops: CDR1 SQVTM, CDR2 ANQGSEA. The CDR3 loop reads CSVERTVDGYTF. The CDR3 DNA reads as TGCAGCGTTGAACGGACAGTAGATGGCTACACCTTC.

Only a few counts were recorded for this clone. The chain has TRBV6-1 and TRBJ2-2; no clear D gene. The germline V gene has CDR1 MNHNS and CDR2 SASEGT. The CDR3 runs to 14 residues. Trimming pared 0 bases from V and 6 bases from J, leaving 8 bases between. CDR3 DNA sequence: TGTGCCAGCAGTGAAGCGCTCTACCCCGGGGAGCTGTTTTTT. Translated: CASSEALYPGELFF.

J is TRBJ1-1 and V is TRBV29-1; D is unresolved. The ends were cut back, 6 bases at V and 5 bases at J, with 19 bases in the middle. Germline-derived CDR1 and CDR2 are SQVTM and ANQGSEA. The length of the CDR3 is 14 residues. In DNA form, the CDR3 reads TGCAGCGTGTCCGCGCGGGGAGAAGGGACTGAAGCTTTCTTT. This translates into CSVSARGEGTEAFF.

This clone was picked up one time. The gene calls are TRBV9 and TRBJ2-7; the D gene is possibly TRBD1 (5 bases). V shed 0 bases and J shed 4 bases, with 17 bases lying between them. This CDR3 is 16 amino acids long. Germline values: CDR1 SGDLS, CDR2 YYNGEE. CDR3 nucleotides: TGTGCCAGCAGCGTAGGGTTAGGCCGCGGACAATACGAGCAGTACTTC. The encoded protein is CASSVGLGRGQYEQYF.

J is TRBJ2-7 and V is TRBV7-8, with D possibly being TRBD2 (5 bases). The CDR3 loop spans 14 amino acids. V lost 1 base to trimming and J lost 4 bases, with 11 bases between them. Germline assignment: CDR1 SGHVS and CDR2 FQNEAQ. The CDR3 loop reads CASSLGTRIYEQYF. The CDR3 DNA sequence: TGTGCCAGCAGCTTAGGGACTCGTATATACGAGCAGTACTTC.

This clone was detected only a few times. The CDR3 protein is CAWRARGRGDQPQHF. The DNA of the CDR3 is TGTGCCTGGAGGGCCCGGGGCAGGGGAGATCAGCCCCAGCATTTT. The chain uses TRBV30 and TRBJ1-5, with D possibly being TRBD1 (6 bases). V was pared by 3 bases and J by 5 bases, with 17 bases between. Germline V CDR1 and CDR2: GTSNPN, SVGIG (reference sequence). CDR3 length equals 15 residues.

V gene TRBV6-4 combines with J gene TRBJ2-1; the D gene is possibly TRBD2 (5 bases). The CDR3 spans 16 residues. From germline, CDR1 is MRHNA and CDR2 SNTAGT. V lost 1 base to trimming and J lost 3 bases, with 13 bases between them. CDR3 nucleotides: TGTGCCAGCAGTGACTTGGGTGGGAGACTCTACAATGAGCAGTTCTTC. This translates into CASSDLGGRLYNEQFF.

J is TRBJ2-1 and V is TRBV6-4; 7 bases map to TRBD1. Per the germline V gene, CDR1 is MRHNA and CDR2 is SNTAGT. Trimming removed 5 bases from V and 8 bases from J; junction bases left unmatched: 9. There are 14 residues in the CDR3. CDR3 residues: CASSKRQGVYEQFF. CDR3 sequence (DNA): TGTGCCAGCAGTAAGAGGCAGGGGGTCTATGAGCAGTTCTTC.

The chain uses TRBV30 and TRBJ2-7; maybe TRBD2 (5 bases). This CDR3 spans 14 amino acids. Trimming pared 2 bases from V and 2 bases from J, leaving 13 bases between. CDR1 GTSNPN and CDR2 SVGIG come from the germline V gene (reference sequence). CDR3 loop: CAWSRGHVPYEQYF. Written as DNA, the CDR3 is TGTGCCTGGAGTCGCGGGCACGTACCCTACGAGCAGTACTTC. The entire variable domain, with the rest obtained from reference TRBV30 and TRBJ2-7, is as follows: SQTIHQWPATLVQPVGSPLSLECTVEGTSNPNLYWYRQAAGRGLQLLFYSVGIGQISSEVPQNLSASRPQDRQFILSSKKLLLSDSGFYLCAWSRGHVPYEQYFGPGTRLTVT.

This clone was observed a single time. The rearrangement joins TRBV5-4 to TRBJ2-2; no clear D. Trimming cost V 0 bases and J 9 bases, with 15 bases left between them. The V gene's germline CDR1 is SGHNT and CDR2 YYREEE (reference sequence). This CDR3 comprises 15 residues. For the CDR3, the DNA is TGTGCCAGCAGCTTGGGATTGCCCCCGCGCCGGGAGCTGTTTTTT. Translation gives CASSLGLPPRRELFF. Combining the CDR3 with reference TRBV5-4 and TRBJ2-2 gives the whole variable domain ETGVTQSPTHLIKTRGQQVTLRCSSQSGHNTVSWYQQALGQGPQFIFQYYREEENGRGNFPPRFSGLQFPNYSSELNVNALELDDSALYLCASSLGLPPRRELFFGEGSRLTVL.

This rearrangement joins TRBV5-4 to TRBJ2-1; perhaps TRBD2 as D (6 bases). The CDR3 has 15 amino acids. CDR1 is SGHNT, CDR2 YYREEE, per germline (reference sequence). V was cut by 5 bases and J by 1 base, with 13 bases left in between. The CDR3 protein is CASRLTSGSYNEQFF. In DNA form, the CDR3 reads TGTGCCAGCAGGTTGACTAGTGGGTCCTACAATGAGCAGTTCTTC.

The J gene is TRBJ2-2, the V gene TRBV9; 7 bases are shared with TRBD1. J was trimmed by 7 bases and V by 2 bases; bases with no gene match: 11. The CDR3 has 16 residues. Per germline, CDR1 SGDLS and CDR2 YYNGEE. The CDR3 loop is CASSVRGDRTLGELFF. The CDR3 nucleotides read TGTGCCAGCAGCGTCCGAGGGGACAGAACTCTCGGGGAGCTGTTTTTT. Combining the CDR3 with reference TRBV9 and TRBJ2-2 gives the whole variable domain DSGVTQTPKHLITATGQRVTLRCSPRSGDLSVYWYQQSLDQGLQFLIQYYNGEERAKGNILERFSAQQFPDLHSELNLSSLELGDSALYFCASSVRGDRTLGELFFGEGSRLTVL.

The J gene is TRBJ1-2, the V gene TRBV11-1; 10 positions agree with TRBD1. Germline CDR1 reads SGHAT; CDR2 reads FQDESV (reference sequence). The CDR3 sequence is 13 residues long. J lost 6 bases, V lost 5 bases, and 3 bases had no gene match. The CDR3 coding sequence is TGTGCCAGCAGCCAAGGACAGGGGGATGGCTACACCTTC. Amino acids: CASSQGQGDGYTF.

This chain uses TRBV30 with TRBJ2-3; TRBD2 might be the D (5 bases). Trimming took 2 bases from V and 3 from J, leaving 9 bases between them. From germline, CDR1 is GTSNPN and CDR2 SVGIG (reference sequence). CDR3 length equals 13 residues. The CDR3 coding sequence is TGTGCCTGGAGTCTGGGGAGAACAGATACGCAGTATTTT. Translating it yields CAWSLGRTDTQYF.

The CDR3 DNA is TGTGCCATCAGTGGGCCGAAGAATGAGCAGTTCTTC. Its translation: CAISGPKNEQFF. The chain links TRBV10-3 to TRBJ2-1; D is unresolved. Trimming stripped 4 bases from V and 7 bases from J, with 8 bases between. The CDR3 has 12 residues. CDR1 is ENHRY, CDR2 SYGVKD, per germline.

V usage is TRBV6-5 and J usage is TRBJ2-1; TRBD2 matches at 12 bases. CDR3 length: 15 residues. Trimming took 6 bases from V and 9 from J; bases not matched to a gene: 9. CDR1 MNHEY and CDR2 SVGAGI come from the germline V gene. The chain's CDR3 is CASSQTGLAGGEQFF. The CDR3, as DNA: TGTGCCAGCAGCCAAACGGGACTAGCGGGCGGTGAGCAGTTCTTC.

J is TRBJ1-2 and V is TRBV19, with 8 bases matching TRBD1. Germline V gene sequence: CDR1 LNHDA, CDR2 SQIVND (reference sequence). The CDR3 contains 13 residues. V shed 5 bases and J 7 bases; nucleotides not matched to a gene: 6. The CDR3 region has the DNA TGTGCCAGTAGTGCAGGACAGGGCTCTGGCTACACCTTC. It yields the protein CASSAGQGSGYTF. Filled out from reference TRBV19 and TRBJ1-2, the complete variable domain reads DGGITQSPKYLFRKEGQNVTLSCEQNLNHDAMYWYRQDPGQGLRLIYYSQIVNDFQKGDIAEGYSVSREKKESFPLTVTSAQKNPTAFYLCASSAGQGSGYTFGSGTRLTVV.

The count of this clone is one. CDR3 DNA sequence: TGCGCCAGCAGTGATAGTAGCGGGAGCTCCTACGAGCAGTACTTC. Amino acids: CASSDSSGSSYEQYF. This chain links TRBV10-2 with TRBJ2-7; 9 nucleotides align to TRBD2. Germline loops: CDR1 WSHSY, CDR2 SAAADI. Trimming at V came to 3 bases and at J to 0 bases, leaving 3 bases not matched to a gene. The CDR3 totals 15 residues.

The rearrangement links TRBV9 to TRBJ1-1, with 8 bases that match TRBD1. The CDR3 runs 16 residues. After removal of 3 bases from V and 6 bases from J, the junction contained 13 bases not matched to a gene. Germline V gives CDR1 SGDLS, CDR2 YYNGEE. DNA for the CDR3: TGTGCCAGCAGCGCCGGACAGGGTGGCGTTTGGGCTGAAGCTTTCTTT. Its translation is CASSAGQGGVWAEAFF.

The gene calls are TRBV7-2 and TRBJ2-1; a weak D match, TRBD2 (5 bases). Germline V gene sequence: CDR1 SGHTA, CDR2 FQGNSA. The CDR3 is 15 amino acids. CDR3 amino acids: CAITATRRPSNEQFF. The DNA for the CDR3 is TGTGCGATCACGGCGACCCGGAGGCCTTCCAATGAGCAGTTCTTC.

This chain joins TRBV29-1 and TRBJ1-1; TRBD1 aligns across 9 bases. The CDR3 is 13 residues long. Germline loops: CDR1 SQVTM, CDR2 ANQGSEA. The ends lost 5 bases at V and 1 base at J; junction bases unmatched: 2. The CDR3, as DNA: TGCAGCGTTCAGACAGGGGGGAACACTGAAGCTTTCTTT. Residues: CSVQTGGNTEAFF.

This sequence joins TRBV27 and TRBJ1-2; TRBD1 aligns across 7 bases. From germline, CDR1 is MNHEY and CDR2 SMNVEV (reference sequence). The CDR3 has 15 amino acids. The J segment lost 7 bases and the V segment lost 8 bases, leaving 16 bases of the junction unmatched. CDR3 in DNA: TGTGCCAGCTGGGGGTTAAAAGCGGACAGGTCTGGCTACACCTTC. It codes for CASWGLKADRSGYTF.

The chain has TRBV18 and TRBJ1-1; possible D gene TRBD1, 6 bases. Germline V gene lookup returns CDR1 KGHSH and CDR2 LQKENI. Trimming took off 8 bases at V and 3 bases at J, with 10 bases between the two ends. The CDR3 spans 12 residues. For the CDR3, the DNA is TGTGCCAGCGCGAAGGGGGACACTGAAGCTTTCTTT. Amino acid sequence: CASAKGDTEAFF.